These 2 T cell receptor beta chains were sequenced from one sample in a study of cytomegalovirus exposure and HLA in healthy donors. PCR primers comprised 60 Vbeta and 13 Jbeta primers. Generated by immunoSEQ multiplex PCR, the TCRdb table keeps only in-frame clones and is missing some. This sample yields roughly 100,000 clones, of which approximately 72% are seen a single time; 2.5% to 4% belongs to the top ten. Material for sequencing was PBMCs. The source is a woman aged 50 to 65 in good health and CMV-seronegative.

This rearrangement joins TRBV19 to TRBJ1-2; 7 bases are shared with TRBD1. V dropped 4 bases and J dropped 1; count of bases not matched to a gene: 12. The CDR3 runs to 17 residues. The germline V gene has CDR1 LNHDA and CDR2 SQIVND (reference sequence). The CDR3, as DNA: TGTGCCAGTAGTACAAGCCCTCGGAGGGGGCTTAACTATGGCTACACCTTC. This translates into CASSTSPRRGLNYGYTF.

This clone is a singleton in its sample. V gene TRBV7-6 combines with J gene TRBJ2-7; possibly TRBD2 for D (6 bases). The V gene's germline CDR1 is SGHVS and CDR2 FNYEAQ. The CDR3 is 16 residues long. Trimming took off 7 bases at V and 6 bases at J, with 25 bases between the two ends. CDR3 residues: CASTPYGEEGSSEQYF. The CDR3 DNA is TGTGCCAGCACCCCCTACGGCGAGGAGGGCAGTTCCGAGCAGTACTTC.